The clone carrying this TCR beta chain is a singleton in its sample. Its antigen remains unknown. A multiplex PCR was run with 60 Vbeta primers and 13 Jbeta primers. Clones were read by immunoSEQ multiplex PCR, and TCRdb kept only the in-frame ones, dropping some. The data contain about 78,000 clones, 65% to 80% of them singletons. Germline values: CDR1 SGHRS, CDR2 YFSETQ. The CDR3 sequence is 16 residues long. With 0 bases clipped from V and 1 base from J, the junction kept 7 bases outside the gene matches. The sample is drawn from a study of cytomegalovirus exposure and HLA in healthy donors. General study results and limits: Near-uniform donor sequencing depth was presumed by presence/absence analyses. The Asian-associated ancestry cluster reportedly had fewer N-insertions than the approximately 670-donor mean in a later analysis.

The chain combines TRBV5-1 with TRBJ2-7, with 7 bases fitting TRBD2. Source material: PBMCs. This TCR was recovered from a woman aged 40 to 55 in good health and CMV-seropositive. CDR3 bases: TGCGCCAGCAGCTTGGAGGCGGGAGAGGGGTCCTACGAGCAGTACTTC. It translates to CASSLEAGEGSYEQYF.